The 24 T cell receptor beta chains given below trace back to one sample, sequenced in a study of metastatic and nonmetastatic thyroid tumors (dated by TCRdb to the early 2020s). No patient had received any treatment before thyroid surgery. Library prep was done by PCR. Sequencing relied on an Illumina HiSeq 4000. TCRdb itself trimmed the public reads at Q25 with fastp, ran MiXCR and retained productive beta chains. The table for this sample lists 22,000 or so clones; approximately 11% of them were counted only once. Jointly, the top ten make up 25% to 35% of the sample. The specimen sequenced was blood. Receptor source: a female donor with papillary thyroid cancer or a benign thyroid nodule (not recorded which). Some clones in this sample may be carry-over from other donors' samples.

This clone was seen at least ten times. The chain couples TRBV7-6 to TRBJ2-7, with 9 bases matching TRBD1. This CDR3 has 14 residues. The junction had 7 bases not matched to a gene; V was cut back by 4 bases and J by 6 bases. Germline CDR1 and CDR2: SGHVS and FNYEAQ. Here the CDR3 reads CASSSRDREVEQYF. The DNA for the CDR3 is TGTGCCAGCAGCTCCCGGGACAGGGAAGTCGAGCAGTACTTC.

The J gene is TRBJ2-2, the V gene TRBV5-1; possibly TRBD2 for D (6 bases). Germline lookup yields CDR1 SGHRS and CDR2 YFSETQ. This CDR3 is built from 15 residues. V was trimmed by 1 base and J by 3 bases, leaving 10 bases between them. The CDR3 coding sequence is TGCGCCAGCAGCTTGACAGGAGGGGACACCGGGGAGCTGTTTTTT. Its protein is CASSLTGGDTGELFF.

This clone has a count of ten or more. The rearrangement uses TRBV12-3 or TRBV12-4 and TRBJ1-5, with D unclear. The CDR3 sequence is 14 residues long. With 6 bases removed from V and 4 bases from J, the gap between germline ends came to 13 bases. CDR3 loop: CASSQKLGNQPQHF. The CDR3 bases are TGTGCCAGCAGCCAGAAGTTGGGGAATCAGCCCCAGCATTTT.

In this sample, this clone turned up many times. The rearrangement joins TRBV28 to TRBJ2-1, with TRBD2 identical over 7 bases. CDR3 length equals 16 residues. CDR1 is MDHEN and CDR2 is SYDVKM in the germline V gene. V was pared by 1 base and J by 8 bases, with 11 bases of the junction left unmatched. This chain's CDR3 is CASSLLGGSLRHEQFF. CDR3 nucleotide sequence: TGTGCCAGCAGTTTATTAGGCGGGAGTTTAAGGCATGAGCAGTTCTTC.

This clone turned up a few times. The junction and the germline gene differ at one end; a read error may be behind it. The chain recombines TRBV6-1 with TRBJ2-1; 8 bases map to TRBD2. The V gene's germline CDR1 is MNHNS and CDR2 SASEGT. The CDR3 is made up of 13 amino acids. The CDR3 sequence is CASSELAGNEQLF. The CDR3 region has the DNA TGTGCCAGCAGTGAATTAGCGGGAAATGAGCAGTTATTC.

This clone is classed as medium-sized (0.01 to 0.1%). This rearrangement joins TRBV12-3 or TRBV12-4 to TRBJ1-1; D unclear. This CDR3 has 12 residues. The ends were cut back, 5 bases at V and 11 bases at J, with 15 bases in the middle. The CDR3 loop reads CASSPGAHRAFF. The CDR3 DNA is TGTGCCAGCAGTCCTGGTGCGCATCGCGCTTTCTTT.

As regards this clone: Sequence at one end of the junction differs from germline and may be a read error. The chain has TRBV7-3 and TRBJ2-3; the match to TRBD2 covers 13 bases. The CDR3 loop spans 16 amino acids. The germline gives CDR1 SGHTA, CDR2 FQGTGA. The CDR3 sequence: CAISIGTSGITDTQYF. The CDR3 nucleotides are TGTGCCATCAGCATTGGGACTAGCGGGATCACAGATACGCAGTATTTT.

This clone was counted only a few times. A much bigger clone sits one base away, suggesting this may be a read error. This rearrangement joins TRBV29-1 to TRBJ2-1; 8 bases fit TRBD1. This CDR3 has 12 amino acids. Germline values: CDR1 SQVTM, CDR2 ANQGSEA. This chain's CDR3 is CSLDRGRYEQFF. Written as DNA, the CDR3 is TGCAGCCTTGACAGGGGTCGATATGAGCAGTTCTTC.

This chain joins TRBV5-6 and TRBJ1-5; tentatively, D is TRBD1 (5 bases). This CDR3 spans 16 amino acids. V was cut by 1 base and J by 1 base, with 12 bases left in between. CDR1 SGHDT and CDR2 YYEEEE come from the germline V gene. For the CDR3, the DNA is TGTGCCAGCAGCTTGTTGGGGGGTTGGAGCAATCAGCCCCAGCATTTT. Protein sequence: CASSLLGGWSNQPQHF.

This clone has a count of ten or more. V is TRBV28 and J is TRBJ1-5; a weak D match, TRBD1 (6 bases). The CDR3 totals 15 residues. Germline V lookup: CDR1 MDHEN, CDR2 SYDVKM. Trimming took 5 bases from V and 0 from J, leaving 11 bases between them. Here the CDR3 reads CASSPWDNSNQPQHF. The CDR3 coding sequence is TGTGCCAGCAGTCCCTGGGACAATAGCAATCAGCCCCAGCATTTT.

This clone occurred many times. The chain uses TRBV7-6 and TRBJ2-1; D is unresolved. Deletions cut 0 bases from V and 8 bases from J, with 5 bases between. The germline CDR1 and CDR2 sequences are SGHVS and FNYEAQ. CDR3 length: 12 residues. The CDR3, as DNA: TGTGCCAGCAGCTTAGCTTGGGATGAGCAGTTCTTC. Translating it yields CASSLAWDEQFF.

This clone was counted at least ten times. The V call is TRBV29-1, the J call TRBJ2-2; weak D call: TRBD2 (5 bases). Germline CDR1 SQVTM, CDR2 ANQGSEA. This CDR3 has 14 amino acids. Trimming took 4 bases from V and 0 from J, leaving 9 bases between them. CDR3 loop: CSVARGSNTGELFF. CDR3 bases: TGCAGCGTTGCGAGAGGGTCGAACACCGGGGAGCTGTTTTTT.

The chain couples TRBV12-3 or TRBV12-4 to TRBJ1-2; possibly TRBD1 for D (5 bases). CDR3 length equals 13 residues. V was pared by 3 bases and J by 3 bases, with 8 bases between. CDR3 region: CASSFRGYYGYTF. DNA of the CDR3: TGTGCCAGCAGTTTTAGGGGATACTATGGCTACACCTTC.

This clone showed up many times. This CDR3 reads CASSMWRENTEAFF. CDR3 DNA sequence: TGTGCCAGTAGTATGTGGCGGGAGAACACTGAAGCTTTCTTT. The chain carries TRBV19 and TRBJ1-1; no clear D. Trimming left V 3 bases short and J 1 base short, with 9 bases between. Germline V gene sequence: CDR1 LNHDA, CDR2 SQIVND (reference sequence). The CDR3 sequence is 14 residues long.

In this sample, this clone turned up many times. This sequence joins TRBV18 and TRBJ2-7; D is undetermined. CDR3 length equals 13 residues. In germline, CDR1 is KGHSH, CDR2 LQKENI. Trimming stripped 2 bases from V and 2 bases from J, with 7 bases between. The DNA for the CDR3 is TGTGCCAGCTCACCAACAGTCACCTACGAGCAGTACTTC. Translation: CASSPTVTYEQYF.

This clone was counted ten times or more. The chain employs TRBV9 and TRBJ1-1, with D possibly being TRBD1 (5 bases). CDR3 size: 14 residues. V was shortened by 0 bases and J by 8 bases, with 14 bases between the two germline ends. CDR1 is SGDLS and CDR2 is YYNGEE in the germline V gene. CDR3 sequence reads: CASSVGDRGGEAFF. The CDR3 nucleotides are TGTGCCAGCAGCGTAGGGGACCGGGGAGGGGAAGCTTTCTTT.

This clone was observed a single time. A much larger clone lies one base from this, so it may be a read error. The chain carries TRBV9 and TRBJ1-5; D gene ambiguous. The length of the CDR3 is 14 residues. From germline, CDR1 is SGDLS and CDR2 YYNGEE. CDR3 sequence reads: CASRVAGAGQPQHF. DNA of the CDR3: TGTGCCAGCAGAGTAGCGGGTGCCGGTCAGCCCCAGCATTTT.

This clone was seen many times. V is TRBV5-1 and J is TRBJ2-1; weak D call: TRBD2 (5 bases). The CDR3 totals 15 residues. Trimming stripped 2 bases from V and 14 bases from J, with 23 bases between. Germline CDR1 and CDR2: SGHRS and YFSETQ. The chain's CDR3 is CASSFDDSGLRVKFF. The CDR3 nucleotides are TGCGCCAGCAGCTTTGACGACTCGGGATTGCGTGTAAAGTTCTTC.

This clone was recorded many times. J is TRBJ2-3 and V is TRBV28; 7 positions agree with TRBD2. From germline, CDR1 is MDHEN and CDR2 SYDVKM. Trimming at V came to 1 base and at J to 0 bases, leaving 7 bases not matched to a gene. This CDR3 spans 17 amino acids. As DNA, the CDR3 is TGTGCCAGCAGTTTATCCATTAGCGGGCTTAGCACAGATACGCAGTATTTT. Its protein is CASSLSISGLSTDTQYF.

This clone appeared a few times. The CDR3 nucleotides read TGTGCCAGCAGTGACGACGTACTAGCGTATCTCTACGAGCAGTACTTC. Amino acids: CASSDDVLAYLYEQYF. The chain has TRBV6-1 and TRBJ2-7, with TRBD2 matching over 7 bases. Germline CDR1 and CDR2: MNHNS and SASEGT. Trimming at V came to 3 bases and at J to 3 bases, leaving 11 bases not matched to a gene. CDR3 length: 16 amino acids.

This clone has ten or more counts. The CDR3 reads CATSQFIPGVYGYTF. As DNA, the CDR3 is TGTGCCACCAGTCAATTTATACCCGGGGTCTATGGCTACACCTTC. This sequence joins TRBV24-1 and TRBJ1-2; D is undetermined. The germline gives CDR1 KGHDR, CDR2 SFDVKD. This CDR3 has 15 amino acids. Between the trimmed V and J ends, which lost 6 bases and 4 bases, there was a span of 17 bases.

By sample fraction, this clone is medium-sized. V and J are TRBV7-2 and TRBJ2-2; no clear D. The CDR3 has 12 amino acids. Germline CDR1 SGHTA, CDR2 FQGNSA. Trimming cost V 1 base and J 7 bases, with 4 bases left between them. The chain's CDR3 is CASSLVVGELFF. The CDR3 DNA follows: TGTGCCAGCAGCTTAGTGGTCGGGGAGCTGTTTTTT.

This clone was counted ten times or more. The CDR3 is CATSDRGGTEAFF. The CDR3, as DNA: TGTGCCACCAGCGATAGGGGCGGCACTGAAGCTTTCTTT. The J gene is TRBJ1-1, the V gene TRBV15; weak D call: TRBD1 (5 bases). Trimming pared 5 bases from V and 4 bases from J, leaving 11 bases between. The CDR3 covers 13 residues. Germline loops: CDR1 LNHNV, CDR2 YYDKDF (reference sequence).

This clone was detected many times. The J gene is TRBJ2-7, the V gene TRBV19, with TRBD1 matching over 8 bases. The CDR3 covers 14 residues. Germline V gives CDR1 LNHDA, CDR2 SQIVND (reference sequence). J gave up 1 base and V 1 base, and 0 bases lay outside the gene matches. CDR3 sequence reads: CASSIGDRSYEQYF. In DNA, the CDR3 is TGTGCCAGTAGTATAGGGGACAGGTCCTACGAGCAGTACTTC. Full variable domain (rest looked up from reference TRBV19 and TRBJ2-7): DGGITQSPKYLFRKEGQNVTLSCEQNLNHDAMYWYRQDPGQGLRLIYYSQIVNDFQKGDIAEGYSVSREKKESFPLTVTSAQKNPTAFYLCASSIGDRSYEQYFGPGTRLTVT.